Presented here are 8 T cell receptor beta chains from one specimen sequenced in a study of blood T cell repertoires in COVID-19. Profiled with immunoSEQ multiplex PCR; TCRdb holds only in-frame clones, not every one. The sample includes about 140,000 clones, approximately 85% of them seen just once. Sequencing was carried out using peripheral blood. Receptors were obtained from an elderly woman with acute or convalescent COVID-19.

This clone was detected once. The chain couples TRBV7-2 to TRBJ2-6; 8 nucleotides line up with TRBD1. CDR1 and CDR2 from the germline V gene are SGHTA and FQGNSA. There are 14 residues in the CDR3. The ends lost 5 bases at V and 7 bases at J; junction bases unmatched: 4. The DNA for the CDR3 is TGTGCCAGCAGCCCGGGACAGGTTGCCAACGTCCTGACTTTC. It encodes CASSPGQVANVLTF.

The CDR3: CASSSNAVARGYTF. As DNA, the CDR3 is TGTGCCAGCAGCTCAAACGCCGTGGCCCGCGGCTACACCTTC. V and J are TRBV7-2 and TRBJ1-2; no definite D call. Germline CDR1 reads SGHTA; CDR2 reads FQGNSA. The V end lost 4 bases, the J end lost 8 bases, and 17 bases lay between the germline ends. CDR3 length equals 14 residues.

The V call is TRBV7-9, the J call TRBJ1-1, with TRBD1 as a possible D gene (6 bases). The CDR3 contains 12 residues. Trimming cost V 7 bases and J 3 bases, with 9 bases left between them. Germline CDR1 and CDR2: SEHNR and FQNEAQ (reference sequence). The CDR3 nucleotides read TGTGCCAGCACCTCAGGGGACACTGAAGCTTTCTTT. Amino acids: CASTSGDTEAFF.

This clone was seen once. This CDR3 reads CASRETGVQPQHF. CDR3 nucleotide sequence: TGTGCCAGCAGAGAAACAGGGGTTCAGCCCCAGCATTTT. The V and J genes are TRBV2 and TRBJ1-5, with TRBD1 matching over 7 bases. In germline, CDR1 is SNHLY, CDR2 FYNNEI. This CDR3 spans 13 amino acids. The junction had 5 bases not matched to a gene; V was cut back by 6 bases and J by 6 bases.

The rearrangement joins TRBV9 to TRBJ1-4; D remains unclear. The V and J ends lost 5 bases and 8 bases respectively, with 13 bases between them. This CDR3 spans 13 amino acids. CDR1 is SGDLS and CDR2 is YYNGEE in the germline V gene. CDR3 protein: CASSISSGEKLFF. In nucleotides, the CDR3 is TGTGCCAGCAGTATATCTTCTGGCGAAAAACTGTTTTTT.

The chain employs TRBV2 and TRBJ1-6; D call uncertain. V lost 7 bases, J lost 10 bases, and 17 bases lay in between. CDR3 length: 14 amino acids. CDR1 is SNHLY, CDR2 FYNNEI, per germline. CDR3 sequence: CASTKEAGESPLHF. CDR3 in DNA: TGTGCCAGCACAAAGGAGGCCGGAGAATCACCCCTCCACTTT.

CDR3 loop: CASTETGNSNQPQHF. CDR3 in DNA: TGTGCCAGCACCGAGACAGGAAATAGCAATCAGCCCCAGCATTTT. V is TRBV28 and J is TRBJ1-5; TRBD1 is a possible D gene (6 bases). This CDR3 spans 15 amino acids. CDR1 and CDR2 (germline): MDHEN, SYDVKM. Trimming shortened V by 7 bases and J by 0 bases, and 13 bases separated the two germline ends. Full variable domain (remainder filled in from reference TRBV28 and TRBJ1-5): DVKVTQSSRYLVKRTGEKVFLECVQDMDHENMFWYRQDPGLGLRLIYFSYDVKMKEKGDIPEGYSVSREKKERFSLILESASTNQTSMYLCASTETGNSNQPQHFGDGTRLSIL.

The chain recombines TRBV27 with TRBJ2-3, with D possibly TRBD2 on 6 matching bases. Germline CDR1 reads MNHEY; CDR2 reads SMNVEV (reference sequence). The CDR3 runs 15 residues. Trimming removed 4 bases from V and 3 bases from J, with 14 bases in between. The CDR3 spells CASSSTSRGTDTQYF. The CDR3 DNA reads TGTGCCAGCAGTTCCACCTCACGGGGGACAGATACGCAGTATTTT.